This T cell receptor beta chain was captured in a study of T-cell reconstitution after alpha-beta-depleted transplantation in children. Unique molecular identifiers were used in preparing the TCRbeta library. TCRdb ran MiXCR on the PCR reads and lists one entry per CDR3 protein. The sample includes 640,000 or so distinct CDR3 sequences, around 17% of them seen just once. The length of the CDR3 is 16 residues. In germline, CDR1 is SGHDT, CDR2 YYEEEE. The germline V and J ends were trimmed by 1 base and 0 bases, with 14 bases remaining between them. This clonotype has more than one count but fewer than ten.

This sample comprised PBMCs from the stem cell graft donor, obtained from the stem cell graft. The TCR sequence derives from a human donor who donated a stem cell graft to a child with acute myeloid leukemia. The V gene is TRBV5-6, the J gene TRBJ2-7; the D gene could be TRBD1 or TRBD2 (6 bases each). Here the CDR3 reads CASSLFEGGHSYEQYF. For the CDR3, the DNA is TGTGCCAGCAGCTTGTTCGAGGGGGGCCACTCCTACGAGCAGTACTTC.